This is a list of T cell receptor beta chains from one sample in a study of T-cell memory formation after mild COVID-19. TCRdb passed the 5' RACE reads through MiXCR, listing each CDR3 protein once. The repertoire holds some 120,000 distinct CDR3 sequences, with roughly 15% as singletons. Material for sequencing was PBMCs or a T cell subset sorted from them (not recorded which). The receptors here all came from an adult woman who had mild COVID-19 (a few samples of this study predate the infection). Cell type and time point are not known. The CDR3 runs from the conserved cysteine through the conserved F or W. A D gene is named only where the DNA matches it firmly. Clone size is stated in some rows and not others, as once, few, many or a class when expanded.

clone_size: NA
d_call: TRBD2
v_call: TRBV6-5
j_call: TRBJ2-1
cdr3_aa: CASSFRGLAGQQFF
cdr3_nt: TGTGCCAGCAGTTTTCGTGGACTAGCGGGACAGCAGTTCTTC

clone_size: few
d_call: TRBD2
v_call: TRBV6-5
j_call: TRBJ2-3
cdr3_aa: CASSSPGLGDTQYF
cdr3_nt: TGTGCCAGCAGTTCTCCGGGACTAGGGGATACGCAGTATTTT

clone_size: many
d_call: NA
v_call: TRBV16
j_call: TRBJ2-7
cdr3_aa: CASSQSSGRSSYEQYF
cdr3_nt: TGTGCCAGCAGCCAATCTTCAGGGAGGAGCTCCTACGAGCAGTACTTC

clone_size: NA
d_call: TRBD1
v_call: TRBV7-8
j_call: TRBJ2-5
cdr3_aa: CASSLRQGAGETQYF
cdr3_nt: TGTGCCAGCAGCTTAAGACAGGGGGCTGGAGAGACCCAGTACTTC

clone_size: NA
d_call: NA
v_call: TRBV18
j_call: TRBJ1-2
cdr3_aa: CASSPDRLLNYGYTF
cdr3_nt: TGTGCCAGCTCACCCGACAGGCTCCTTAACTATGGCTACACCTTC

clone_size: NA
d_call: NA
v_call: TRBV6-2/TRBV6-3
j_call: TRBJ2-7
cdr3_aa: CASSYSFNEQYF
cdr3_nt: TGTGCCAGCTCTTACAGTTTTAACGAGCAGTACTTC

clone_size: few
d_call: TRBD1
v_call: TRBV24-1
j_call: TRBJ2-5
cdr3_aa: CATSDRLQGAGETQYF
cdr3_nt: TGTGCCACCAGTGACCGACTACAGGGGGCTGGGGAGACCCAGTACTTC

clone_size: NA
d_call: TRBD2
v_call: TRBV5-1
j_call: TRBJ2-3
cdr3_aa: CASSLPHLAAVTDTQYF
cdr3_nt: TGCGCCAGCAGCTTGCCCCACCTAGCGGCAGTCACAGATACGCAGTATTTT

clone_size: NA
d_call: NA
v_call: TRBV12-3/TRBV12-4
j_call: TRBJ1-3
cdr3_aa: CASSLRWGDTIYF
cdr3_nt: TGTGCCAGCAGTTTACGTTGGGGGGACACCATATATTTT

clone_size: NA
d_call: NA
v_call: TRBV24-1
j_call: TRBJ1-5
cdr3_aa: CATRDVDGDQPQHF
cdr3_nt: TGTGCCACCCGTGACGTAGACGGTGATCAGCCCCAGCATTTT

clone_size: NA
d_call: TRBD1
v_call: TRBV6-2/TRBV6-3
j_call: TRBJ2-2
cdr3_aa: CASSFTGGTGELFF
cdr3_nt: TGTGCCAGCAGTTTCACAGGGGGCACCGGGGAGCTGTTTTTT

clone_size: few
d_call: NA
v_call: TRBV19
j_call: TRBJ1-2
cdr3_aa: CASTQGGGYYGYTF
cdr3_nt: TGTGCCAGTACACAGGGCGGAGGGTACTATGGCTACACCTTC

clone_size: few
d_call: NA
v_call: TRBV9
j_call: TRBJ2-1
cdr3_aa: CASSPEGERYNEQFF
cdr3_nt: TGTGCCAGCAGCCCAGAGGGGGAGAGGTACAATGAGCAGTTCTTC

clone_size: NA
d_call: NA
v_call: TRBV14
j_call: TRBJ2-3
cdr3_aa: CASSGRDHTDTQYF
cdr3_nt: TGTGCCAGCAGCGGCCGGGACCACACAGATACGCAGTATTTT

clone_size: NA
d_call: NA
v_call: TRBV12-3/TRBV12-4
j_call: TRBJ2-7
cdr3_aa: CASSSPLGAGAREYEQYF
cdr3_nt: TGTGCCAGCAGTTCACCCCTGGGGGCAGGGGCGAGAGAGTACGAGCAGTACTTC

clone_size: NA
d_call: NA
v_call: TRBV18
j_call: TRBJ1-6
cdr3_aa: CASSPRTLGTSPLHF
cdr3_nt: TGTGCCAGCTCACCAAGGACATTGGGGACCTCACCCCTCCACTTT

clone_size: NA
d_call: NA
v_call: TRBV19
j_call: TRBJ1-1
cdr3_aa: CASSITRTNTEAFF
cdr3_nt: TGTGCCAGTAGTATAACCAGAACTAACACTGAAGCTTTCTTT

clone_size: medium-sized
d_call: TRBD1
v_call: TRBV4-1
j_call: TRBJ2-7
cdr3_aa: CASRDRGSYEQYF
cdr3_nt: TGCGCCAGCCGGGACAGGGGCTCCTACGAGCAGTACTTC

clone_size: NA
d_call: NA
v_call: TRBV5-1
j_call: TRBJ2-6
cdr3_aa: CASSPQGTGANVLTF
cdr3_nt: TGCGCCAGCAGTCCTCAGGGGACAGGGGCCAACGTCCTGACTTTC

clone_size: few
d_call: NA
v_call: TRBV7-2
j_call: TRBJ2-5
cdr3_aa: CASSLRRDGRETQYF
cdr3_nt: TGTGCCAGCAGCTTGAGGCGGGACGGGCGGGAGACCCAGTACTTC

clone_size: NA
d_call: NA
v_call: TRBV5-4
j_call: TRBJ2-5
cdr3_aa: CASSSLRDSGSKTQYF
cdr3_nt: TGTGCCAGCAGCTCCCTCAGGGACAGCGGGTCGAAGACCCAGTACTTC

clone_size: many
d_call: NA
v_call: TRBV4-1
j_call: TRBJ1-1
cdr3_aa: CASSQNSRVTEAFF
cdr3_nt: TGCGCCAGCAGCCAGAACAGCAGGGTCACTGAAGCTTTCTTT

clone_size: few
d_call: TRBD1
v_call: TRBV2
j_call: TRBJ2-7
cdr3_aa: CASSEAGTGDEQYF
cdr3_nt: TGTGCCAGCAGTGAAGCTGGGACAGGGGACGAGCAGTACTTC

clone_size: NA
d_call: NA
v_call: TRBV6-5
j_call: TRBJ2-5
cdr3_aa: CASSLRVQETQYF
cdr3_nt: TGTGCCAGCAGTCTTAGGGTACAAGAGACCCAGTACTTC

clone_size: few
d_call: NA
v_call: TRBV7-3
j_call: TRBJ2-2
cdr3_aa: CASSLVGPVYSNTGELFF
cdr3_nt: TGTGCCAGCAGCTTAGTAGGCCCGGTCTACTCGAACACCGGGGAGCTGTTTTTT

clone_size: few
d_call: NA
v_call: TRBV27
j_call: TRBJ2-2
cdr3_aa: CASSTTGKTGELFF
cdr3_nt: TGTGCCAGCAGTACCACAGGGAAAACCGGGGAGCTGTTTTTT

clone_size: many
d_call: TRBD1
v_call: TRBV7-2
j_call: TRBJ2-1
cdr3_aa: CASSHSWGTGPYNEQFF
cdr3_nt: TGTGCCAGCAGCCACAGTTGGGGGACAGGCCCCTACAATGAGCAGTTCTTC

clone_size: NA
d_call: NA
v_call: TRBV7-9
j_call: TRBJ1-6
cdr3_aa: CASSSRGGLHSPLHF
cdr3_nt: TGTGCCAGCAGCTCCCGCGGGGGGCTTCACTCACCCCTCCACTTT

clone_size: many
d_call: NA
v_call: TRBV4-3
j_call: TRBJ2-2
cdr3_aa: CASNKLLSSTGELFF
cdr3_nt: TGCGCCAGCAACAAACTCCTATCCAGCACCGGGGAGCTGTTTTTT

clone_size: NA
d_call: NA
v_call: TRBV4-2
j_call: TRBJ1-4
cdr3_aa: CASSQDQDFGKLFF
cdr3_nt: TGTGCCAGCAGCCAAGATCAAGATTTTGGGAAACTGTTTTTT

clone_size: NA
d_call: NA
v_call: TRBV11-2
j_call: TRBJ2-2
cdr3_aa: CASSLGRAGGELFF
cdr3_nt: TGTGCCAGCAGCTTAGGGAGAGCGGGCGGGGAGCTGTTTTTT

clone_size: NA
d_call: NA
v_call: TRBV5-4
j_call: TRBJ2-2
cdr3_aa: CASSLTNTGELFF
cdr3_nt: TGTGCCAGCAGCTTGACAAACACCGGGGAGCTGTTTTTT

clone_size: few
d_call: NA
v_call: TRBV29-1
j_call: TRBJ1-1
cdr3_aa: CSVGLSMNTEAFF
cdr3_nt: TGCAGCGTCGGACTGAGCATGAACACTGAAGCTTTCTTT

clone_size: few
d_call: NA
v_call: TRBV5-1
j_call: TRBJ2-7
cdr3_aa: CASSLRDLGSYEQYF
cdr3_nt: TGCGCCAGCAGCTTACGGGACTTAGGAAGCTACGAGCAGTACTTC

clone_size: once
d_call: NA
v_call: TRBV6-5
j_call: TRBJ1-1
cdr3_aa: CASSYKSGFTEAFF
cdr3_nt: TGTGCCAGCAGTTACAAGAGTGGGTTTACTGAAGCTTTCTTT

clone_size: few
d_call: NA
v_call: TRBV9
j_call: TRBJ2-7
cdr3_aa: CASSPSSSSSYEQYF
cdr3_nt: TGTGCCAGCAGCCCCTCCTCATCCTCCTCCTACGAGCAGTACTTC

clone_size: few
d_call: TRBD1
v_call: TRBV24-1
j_call: TRBJ2-1
cdr3_aa: CATQRDRNNEQFF
cdr3_nt: TGTGCCACCCAGAGGGACAGAAACAATGAGCAGTTCTTC

clone_size: NA
d_call: NA
v_call: TRBV7-3
j_call: TRBJ1-1
cdr3_aa: CASSLIVMNTEAFF
cdr3_nt: TGTGCCAGCAGCTTAATCGTGATGAACACTGAAGCTTTCTTT

clone_size: NA
d_call: NA
v_call: TRBV6-2/TRBV6-3
j_call: TRBJ2-2
cdr3_aa: CASSPVTQFTGELFF
cdr3_nt: TGTGCCAGCAGTCCCGTGACACAATTCACCGGGGAGCTGTTTTTT

clone_size: NA
d_call: TRBD1
v_call: TRBV2
j_call: TRBJ1-1
cdr3_aa: CASMGGQANTEAFF
cdr3_nt: TGTGCCAGCATGGGGGGACAGGCGAACACTGAAGCTTTCTTT

clone_size: NA
d_call: NA
v_call: TRBV20-1
j_call: TRBJ1-1
cdr3_aa: CSARGGGAARYAEAFF
cdr3_nt: TGCAGTGCTAGAGGGGGGGGGGCGGCCCGGTACGCTGAAGCTTTCTTT

clone_size: NA
d_call: NA
v_call: TRBV24-1
j_call: TRBJ2-5
cdr3_aa: CATSDFQGPGETQYF
cdr3_nt: TGTGCCACCAGTGATTTCCAGGGACCGGGGGAGACCCAGTACTTC